The clone carrying this T cell receptor (beta chain) has only one observation. Antigen specificity is unknown. This sample was included in a study of cytomegalovirus exposure and HLA in healthy donors. Study-wide findings and caveats: A later examination showed that TCR association rates differed by HLA locus, with DRB1 most and HLA-C fewest. A prior analysis recorded that most TCR beta V segments were productive about 87% or about 30% of the time. The later analysis indicated that the majority of CMV-associated TCR beta chains appeared HLA-restricted.

The PCR was carried out with 60 Vbeta primers and 13 Jbeta primers. Profiled with immunoSEQ multiplex PCR; TCRdb holds only in-frame clones, not every one. Here the sample spans some 150,000 clones, around three quarters being singletons. The germline V gene has CDR1 SQVTM and CDR2 ANQGSEA. Trimming cost V 4 bases and J 2 bases; bases outside gene matches: 11. The CDR3 sequence is 16 residues long. This sequence originates from a woman in her twenties or thirties in good health and CMV-seronegative. Source material: PBMCs. The chain recombines TRBV29-1 with TRBJ1-2, with 9 bases fitting TRBD1. The CDR3 sequence: CSVVRPWDRENYGYTF. The CDR3 nucleotides read TGCAGCGTTGTAAGACCCTGGGACAGGGAAAACTATGGCTACACCTTC.